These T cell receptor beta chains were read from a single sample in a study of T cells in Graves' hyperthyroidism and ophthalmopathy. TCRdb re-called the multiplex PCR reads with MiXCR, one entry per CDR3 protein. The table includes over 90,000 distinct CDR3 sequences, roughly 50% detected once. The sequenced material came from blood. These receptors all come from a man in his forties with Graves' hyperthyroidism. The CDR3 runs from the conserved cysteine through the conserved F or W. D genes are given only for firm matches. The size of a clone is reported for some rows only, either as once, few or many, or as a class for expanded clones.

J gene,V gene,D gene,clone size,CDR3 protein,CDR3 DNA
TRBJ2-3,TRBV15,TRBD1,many,CATEAGGMTDTQYF,TGTGCCACCGAAGCAGGGGGTATGACAGATACGCAGTATTTT
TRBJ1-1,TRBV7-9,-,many,CASSKPQGLDTEAFF,TGTGCCAGCAGCAAACCCCAGGGGCTCGACACTGAAGCTTTCTTT
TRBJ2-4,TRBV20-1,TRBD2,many,CSARREAPKNIQYF,TGCAGTGCTAGGCGGGAGGCACCTAAAAACATTCAGTACTTC
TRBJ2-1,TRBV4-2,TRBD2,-,CASSQPRSSGSQGYNEQFF,TGTGCCAGCAGCCAACCTCGGAGTAGCGGGAGTCAAGGCTACAATGAGCAGTTCTTC
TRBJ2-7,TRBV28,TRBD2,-,CASSPIGTSGRPGHEQYF,TGTGCCAGCAGTCCAATAGGGACTAGCGGGAGGCCGGGACACGAGCAGTACTTC
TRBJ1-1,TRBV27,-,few,CASKGWNTEAFF,TGTGCCAGCAAGGGATGGAACACTGAAGCTTTCTTT
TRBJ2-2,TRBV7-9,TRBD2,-,CASSYPRGLAGGAETGELFF,TGTGCCAGCAGCTACCCTAGGGGACTAGCGGGGGGGGCTGAAACCGGGGAGCTGTTTTTT
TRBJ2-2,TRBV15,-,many,CATSRDRSSGELFF,TGTGCCACCAGCAGAGATCGGAGCTCTGGGGAGCTGTTTTTT
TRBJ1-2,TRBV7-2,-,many,CASTPPTANYGYTF,TGTGCCAGCACCCCCCCGACAGCTAACTATGGCTACACCTTC
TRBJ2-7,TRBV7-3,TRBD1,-,CASSNYSGTGKWEQYF,TGTGCCAGCAGCAATTACTCCGGGACAGGGAAGTGGGAGCAGTACTTC
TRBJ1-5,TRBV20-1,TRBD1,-,CSARTGKGRMSQHF,TGCAGTGCTCGGACAGGAAAGGGGAGGATGTCCCAGCATTTT
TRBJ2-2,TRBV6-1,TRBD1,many,CASRRDSDTGELFF,TGTGCCAGCAGACGGGACAGCGACACCGGGGAGCTGTTTTTT
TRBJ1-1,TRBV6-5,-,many,CASSYPGPAFF,TGTGCCAGCAGTTACCCGGGCCCAGCTTTCTTT
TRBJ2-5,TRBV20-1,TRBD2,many,CSARWGPSGIWQETQYF,TGCAGTGCCCGGTGGGGACCTAGCGGGATTTGGCAAGAGACCCAGTACTTC
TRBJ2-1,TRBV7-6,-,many,CASSLRASVSYNEQFF,TGTGCCAGCAGCTTAAGAGCTAGCGTCTCCTACAATGAGCAGTTCTTC
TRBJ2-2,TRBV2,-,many,CASGEPNTGELFF,TGTGCCAGCGGGGAGCCTAACACCGGGGAGCTGTTTTTT
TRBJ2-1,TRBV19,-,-,CASSPWSHTEQFF,TGTGCCAGTAGTCCCTGGAGCCACACTGAGCAGTTCTTC